This T cell receptor (beta chain) was captured in a study of beta chain features in type 1 diabetes. The study, taken as a whole, reports: Cells expressing TCR highly could be over-represented by cDNA sequencing.

As for this clone: What it binds is not known.

Germline assignment: CDR1 SGHVS and CDR2 FQNEAQ. Trimming removed 1 base at V and 6 bases at J, with 18 bases between. The CDR3 has 16 amino acids. A sort by CD45RO/CCR7/CD25/CD127/CD95/CD27 yielded CD4+ naive, central memory, regulatory and stem cell-like memory cells. Purity (above 95%) was reached by all sorted populations. TCRB transcripts that were expressed got sequenced, as all of the isolated RNA had been reverse transcribed. Naive, central memory and regulatory T cell samples produced a mean of about 3.5 million reads. Clones were read by immunoSEQ multiplex PCR, and TCRdb kept only the in-frame ones, dropping some. The data show some 150,000 clones, around a tenth seen once.

The TCR originated in a man between 18 and 35 years old in good health. The chain is built from TRBV7-8 and TRBJ2-5; tentative D call: TRBD2 (5 bases). The specimen sequenced was central memory CD4+ T cells from blood. CDR3 DNA: TGTGCCAGCAGCTTAGAGTGGGGTGGGAGTGGGAAGACCCAGTACTTC. It yields the protein CASSLEWGGSGKTQYF.